Each of the 27 T cell receptor beta chains below was sequenced from the same sample in a study of sequential checkpoint blockade in melanoma. Specified treatment: randomized to nivolumab then ipilimumab (arm A) or the reverse (arm B). TCRdb keeps only in-frame clones here, not all; method: immunoSEQ multiplex PCR. The data contain 17,000 or so clones, about three fifths of them singletons. Specimen: CD8+ T cells sorted from blood (inferred from file names), collected from a patient given nivolumab and ipilimumab in sequence. The receptors stem from a human donor with melanoma.

CDR3 DNA: TGTGCCAGCAGCTTAGTCAAGTACGGGACAGCCTCCTACGAGCAGTACTTC. Amino acid sequence: CASSLVKYGTASYEQYF. The V gene is TRBV7-8, the J gene TRBJ2-7, with TRBD1 identical over 7 bases. The CDR3 loop spans 17 amino acids. CDR1 SGHVS and CDR2 FQNEAQ come from the germline V gene. Trimming removed 1 base from V and 0 bases from J; junction bases left unmatched: 9. Filled out from reference TRBV7-8 and TRBJ2-7, the complete variable domain reads GAGVSQSPRYKVAKRGQDVALRCDPISGHVSLFWYQQALGQGPEFLTYFQNEAQLDKSGLPSDRFFAERPEGSVSTLKIQRTQQEDSAVYLCASSLVKYGTASYEQYFGPGTRLTVT.

The chain uses TRBV13 and TRBJ1-4; D is unclear. The CDR3 is 14 amino acids. Germline-derived CDR1 and CDR2 are PRHDT and FYEKMQ (reference sequence). With 5 bases removed from V and 8 bases from J, the gap between germline ends came to 15 bases. Here the CDR3 DNA reads TGTGCCAGCAGCCCGGCTCTTAGAGGGGAAAAACTGTTTTTT. Amino acid sequence: CASSPALRGEKLFF.

V gene TRBV29-1 combines with J gene TRBJ2-7, with a possible D match to TRBD1 (6 bases). The V end was cut by 6 bases, the J end by 2 bases, with 14 bases between. The CDR3 contains 13 residues. Germline V gene lookup returns CDR1 SQVTM and CDR2 ANQGSEA. CDR3 region: CSVVDRSTYEQYF. CDR3 DNA: TGCAGCGTAGTAGACAGGAGCACCTACGAGCAGTACTTC.

The chain uses TRBV29-1 and TRBJ2-1; 7 bases align to TRBD1. Germline V CDR1 and CDR2: SQVTM, ANQGSEA. Trimming took 2 bases from V and 6 from J; bases not matched to a gene: 4. This CDR3 spans 13 amino acids. This CDR3 is CSVEKRTGNEQFF. CDR3 sequence (DNA): TGCAGCGTTGAAAAAAGGACAGGCAATGAGCAGTTCTTC.

V and J are TRBV19 and TRBJ1-2, with 8 bases aligning to TRBD1. Germline V lookup: CDR1 LNHDA, CDR2 SQIVND (reference sequence). The junction had 5 bases not matched to a gene; V was cut back by 8 bases and J by 6 bases. The CDR3 sequence is 12 residues long. CDR3 bases: TGTGCCAGTCGACAGGGGTGGAATGGCTACACCTTC. As protein: CASRQGWNGYTF.

The chain couples TRBV28 to TRBJ1-2; 8 bases are a match to TRBD1. Germline-derived CDR1 and CDR2 are MDHEN and SYDVKM. The CDR3 has 17 amino acids. With 7 bases clipped from V and 4 bases from J, the junction kept 17 bases outside the gene matches. The CDR3 here is CASTLIQGALKGYGYTF. The CDR3 DNA reads TGTGCCAGCACCCTAATCCAGGGGGCGCTGAAGGGCTATGGCTACACCTTC.

This clone was picked up one time. The V gene is TRBV28, the J gene TRBJ1-6; possible D gene TRBD1, 5 bases. Looked up from germline, CDR1 is MDHEN and CDR2 is SYDVKM. Trimming left V 3 bases short and J 6 bases short, with 18 bases between. This CDR3 region has 17 residues. CDR3: CASSLGHRGVGNSPLHF. The DNA of the CDR3 is TGTGCCAGCAGTTTGGGCCACCGGGGGGTCGGTAATTCACCCCTCCACTTT.

CDR3 in DNA: TGTGCCAGCAGTGCCTACGAGCAGTACTTC. It encodes CASSAYEQYF. V usage is TRBV2 and J usage is TRBJ2-5; D unresolved. The DNA end favors TRBJ2-7, so the J call may be wrong. This CDR3 is built from 10 residues. The germline gives CDR1 SNHLY, CDR2 FYNNEI.

The chain joins TRBV30 to TRBJ2-2, with D perhaps matching TRBD2 (5 bases). Germline CDR1 and CDR2: GTSNPN and SVGIG (reference sequence). Trimming removed 4 bases at V and 6 bases at J, with 18 bases between. The CDR3 sequence is 15 residues long. The CDR3 DNA sequence: TGTGCCTGGAAGGACCGGGGTTTCACAGCCGGGGAGCTGTTTTTT. Its translation: CAWKDRGFTAGELFF. The complete variable domain, with remaining parts taken from reference TRBV30 and TRBJ2-2, reads SQTIHQWPATLVQPVGSPLSLECTVEGTSNPNLYWYRQAAGRGLQLLFYSVGIGQISSEVPQNLSASRPQDRQFILSSKKLLLSDSGFYLCAWKDRGFTAGELFFGEGSRLTVL.

This clone has just a few counts. The chain employs TRBV7-9 and TRBJ1-2, with 7 bases aligning to TRBD1. Germline values: CDR1 SEHNR, CDR2 FQNEAQ (reference sequence). This CDR3 comprises 18 residues. J was trimmed by 1 base and V by 4 bases; bases with no gene match: 15. CDR3 nucleotides: TGTGCCAGCAGCTCAACCCTTCTATGGGACAGAGATAACTATGGCTACACCTTC. Translated: CASSSTLLWDRDNYGYTF. Drawing the rest from reference TRBV7-9 and TRBJ1-2, the complete variable domain is DTGVSQNPRHKITKRGQNVTFRCDPISEHNRLYWYRQTLGQGPEFLTYFQNEAQLEKSRLLSDRFSAERPKGSFSTLEIQRTEQGDSAMYLCASSSTLLWDRDNYGYTFGSGTRLTVV.

This clone was recorded a few times. V usage is TRBV10-3 and J usage is TRBJ2-7; 9 nucleotides match TRBD1. CDR3 length: 15 amino acids. J lost 3 bases, V lost 4 bases, and 7 bases had no gene match. Germline lookup yields CDR1 ENHRY and CDR2 SYGVKD. CDR3 in DNA: TGTGCCATCAGTGGGGGACAGGGTGTTGGCTACGAGCAGTACTTC. This translates into CAISGGQGVGYEQYF.

V is TRBV19 and J is TRBJ2-7; tentatively, D is TRBD2 (5 bases). V dropped 5 bases and J dropped 1 base, with 12 bases sitting between them. The CDR3 sequence is 14 residues long. Germline CDR1 and CDR2: LNHDA and SQIVND (reference sequence). The CDR3 DNA reads TGTGCCAGTAGTCTTTCGGGGAGATCCTACGAGCAGTACTTC. This codes for CASSLSGRSYEQYF.

The chain is built from TRBV19 and TRBJ2-7; TRBD2 matches at 12 bases. The trim removed 10 bases at V and 4 bases at J, leaving 8 bases unmatched. In germline, CDR1 is LNHDA, CDR2 SQIVND (reference sequence). The CDR3 has 14 residues. CDR3 residues: CATQTSGRAYEQYF. The CDR3 DNA follows: TGTGCCACCCAGACTAGCGGGAGAGCTTACGAGCAGTACTTC.

The chain links TRBV7-2 to TRBJ1-6; D uncertain. The length of the CDR3 is 16 residues. The V end was cut by 2 bases, the J end by 0 bases, with 8 bases between. Germline V lookup: CDR1 SGHTA, CDR2 FQGNSA. The CDR3 DNA follows: TGTGCCAGCAGCTTACGATCGAGCTCCTATAATTCACCCCTCCACTTT. It encodes CASSLRSSSYNSPLHF.

This clone came up a few times. The J gene is TRBJ1-2, the V gene TRBV11-2; a weak D match, TRBD1 (5 bases). Trimming removed 4 bases from V and 4 bases from J, with 16 bases in between. The CDR3 spans 15 residues. Germline CDR1 SGHAT, CDR2 FQNNGV. The CDR3 sequence: CASSYSFGGGYGYTF. The CDR3 nucleotides read TGTGCCAGCAGCTATTCTTTTGGGGGGGGCTATGGCTACACCTTC.

The chain recombines TRBV7-3 with TRBJ2-7; 8 positions match TRBD2. CDR3 length: 19 amino acids. V lost 2 bases and J lost 2; bases outside the gene matches: 17. Germline-derived CDR1 and CDR2 are SGHTA and FQGTGA. The chain's CDR3 is CASSLARGQTYSGAYEQYF. As DNA, the CDR3 is TGTGCCAGCAGCTTAGCGAGAGGGCAGACCTATAGCGGGGCCTACGAGCAGTACTTC.

The chain links TRBV9 to TRBJ2-7, with D perhaps matching TRBD2 (5 bases). V was pared by 1 base and J by 6 bases, with 17 bases between. The CDR3 extends over 15 amino acids. Germline CDR1 SGDLS, CDR2 YYNGEE. The CDR3 here is CASSVSGSERREQYF. CDR3 nucleotide sequence: TGTGCCAGCAGCGTATCGGGGAGCGAGCGGCGCGAGCAGTACTTC.

This clone was seen a single time. The chain links TRBV6-5 to TRBJ1-5; the D is unclear. With 5 bases removed from V and 5 bases from J, the gap between germline ends came to 10 bases. The CDR3 spans 13 residues. Germline V gene data show CDR1 as MNHEY and CDR2 as SVGAGI. The CDR3 spells CASSNYQDQPQHF. CDR3 DNA: TGTGCCAGCAGTAATTATCAGGATCAGCCCCAGCATTTT.

The chain employs TRBV15 and TRBJ2-3; D possibly corresponds to TRBD2 (7 bases). Trimming shortened V by 1 base and J by 4 bases, and 12 bases separated the two germline ends. There are 15 residues in the CDR3. Germline V gives CDR1 LNHNV, CDR2 YYDKDF (reference sequence). CDR3 residues: CATSRGGGAADTQYF. The CDR3 DNA reads TGTGCCACCAGCAGAGGCGGGGGCGCGGCAGATACGCAGTATTTT.

This sequence joins TRBV7-7 and TRBJ2-5; TRBD1 is a possible D gene (5 bases). Per the germline V gene, CDR1 is SSHAT and CDR2 is FNYEAQ (reference sequence). Trimming removed 1 base from V and 1 base from J, with 13 bases in between. The CDR3 is made up of 16 amino acids. The DNA of the CDR3 is TGTGCCAGCAGCTTAGGGCCGCAGGGAATCCAAGAGACCCAGTACTTC. Its protein is CASSLGPQGIQETQYF.

V gene TRBV6-5 combines with J gene TRBJ1-4; D possibly corresponds to TRBD1 (6 bases). CDR1 MNHEY and CDR2 SVGAGI come from the germline V gene. There are 13 residues in the CDR3. V gave up 0 bases and J gave up 10 bases, with 9 bases separating them. The CDR3 is CASSYSKGGKLFF. The CDR3 DNA sequence: TGTGCCAGCAGTTACTCGAAAGGGGGAAAACTGTTTTTT.

This clone was detected a few times. V is TRBV9 and J is TRBJ1-6; 9 bases are shared with TRBD1. Losses at the gene ends were 2 bases for V and 8 bases for J; bases not matched to a gene: 5. CDR1 is SGDLS, CDR2 YYNGEE, per germline. The CDR3 contains 15 residues. The CDR3 region is CASSVLGTGHSPLHF. In nucleotides, the CDR3 is TGTGCCAGCAGCGTTCTAGGGACAGGGCATTCACCCCTCCACTTT.

The chain employs TRBV4-1 and TRBJ2-7, with D possibly TRBD2 on 6 matching bases. The CDR3 is 15 amino acids. Germline CDR1 and CDR2: MGHRA and YSYEKL. V lost 1 base and J 0 bases, leaving 10 bases between the germline ends. The CDR3 loop reads CASSQGDGSSYEQYF. In DNA, the CDR3 is TGCGCCAGCAGCCAAGGCGACGGGAGCTCCTACGAGCAGTACTTC.

This clone was recorded a few times. The chain recombines TRBV6-6 with TRBJ2-7; 8 positions match TRBD1. CDR1 is MNHNY and CDR2 is SVGAGI in the germline V gene (reference sequence). This CDR3 spans 15 amino acids. J lost 4 bases, V lost 4 bases, and 9 bases had no gene match. The CDR3 DNA follows: TGTGCCAGCAGTTCCCCCGGGACAGGTGATTACGAGCAGTACTTC. It translates to CASSSPGTGDYEQYF.

V gene TRBV6-5 combines with J gene TRBJ1-4, with 7 bases identical to TRBD1. The V gene's germline CDR1 is MNHEY and CDR2 SVGAGI. V lost 4 bases, J lost 7 bases, and 6 bases stayed unmatched. CDR3 size: 14 residues. The CDR3 sequence: CASSLGGAIEKLFF. Here the CDR3 DNA reads TGTGCCAGCAGTTTAGGGGGCGCGATTGAAAAACTGTTTTTT.

This clone was detected only a few times. The gene calls are TRBV6-6 and TRBJ2-7, with a tentative D call TRBD2 (6 bases). This CDR3 contains 15 residues. The ends were cut back, 0 bases at V and 3 bases at J, with 12 bases in the middle. Germline V gene data show CDR1 as MNHNY and CDR2 as SVGAGI (reference sequence). CDR3 DNA sequence: TGTGCCAGCAGTTACTCGAGCGGCGGGGACTACGAGCAGTACTTC. This sequence encodes CASSYSSGGDYEQYF.

A few counts support this clone. The chain carries TRBV5-1 and TRBJ2-2; 7 nucleotides line up with TRBD1. This CDR3 is built from 18 residues. J lost 5 bases, V lost 0 bases, and 13 bases had no gene match. CDR1 is SGHRS and CDR2 is YFSETQ in the germline V gene. The CDR3, as DNA: TGCGCCAGCAGCTTGGATATTCCTGTGACAGGGTTGACCGGGGAGCTGTTTTTT. Protein: CASSLDIPVTGLTGELFF.